The next 6 T cell receptor beta chains were all read from a single sample in a study of shared clonotypes between healthy human individuals (dated by TCRdb to 2018 to 2020). Library construction relied on the immunoSEQ multiplex PCR assay. TCRdb limited this immuneACCESS table to in-frame rearrangements with V and J called. A share of clones is missing; checked studies link under half to unresolved V genes, and the rest is unexplained. The sample table lists fewer than 600,000 clones, just over 75% of them with a count of one. About 12% of the sample comes from the top ten. The sample comprised PBMCs. All receptors derive from a woman between 35 and 50 years old in good health. Some clones in this sample may be carry-over from other donors' samples.

V and J are TRBV27 and TRBJ1-2; TRBD1 matches at 11 bases. CDR1 and CDR2 from the germline V gene are MNHEY and SMNVEV (reference sequence). The CDR3 runs 14 residues. Losses at the gene ends were 7 bases for V and 3 bases for J; bases not matched to a gene: 4. In nucleotides, the CDR3 is TGTGCCAGCAACCCGGGACAGGGGGACTATGGCTACACCTTC. Amino acids: CASNPGQGDYGYTF.

A few counts support this clone. The sample holds other DNA sequences that translate to the same CDR3. This chain links TRBV2 with TRBJ1-1; possible D gene TRBD1, 5 bases. CDR1 and CDR2 (germline): SNHLY, FYNNEI. The CDR3 runs 12 residues. Trimming pared 5 bases from V and 3 bases from J, leaving 7 bases between. CDR3 loop: CASSRQHTEAFF. The CDR3 DNA reads TGTGCCAGCAGTCGACAGCACACTGAAGCTTTCTTT.

The chain is built from TRBV9 and TRBJ2-1; 10 bases are a match to TRBD2. Germline loops: CDR1 SGDLS, CDR2 YYNGEE. The length of the CDR3 is 18 residues. The junction had 13 bases not matched to a gene; V was cut back by 0 bases and J by 7 bases. The CDR3 nucleotides are TGTGCCAGCAGCGTAGGTCTGGCTAGCGGGAGTGTCAGGAATGAGCAGTTCTTC. Amino acids: CASSVGLASGSVRNEQFF.

V usage is TRBV27 and J usage is TRBJ2-7; D unclear. Germline values: CDR1 MNHEY, CDR2 SMNVEV (reference sequence). The CDR3 length is 11 residues. V gave up 4 bases and J gave up 9 bases, with 10 bases separating them. CDR3 sequence (DNA): TGTGCCAGCAGTTCCCTCTCGACGCAGTACTTC. This gives the protein CASSSLSTQYF.

V gene TRBV19 combines with J gene TRBJ1-1; 8 nucleotides line up with TRBD1. CDR1 and CDR2 from the germline V gene are LNHDA and SQIVND (reference sequence). J lost 5 bases, V lost 6 bases, and 5 bases had no gene match. This CDR3 is 13 amino acids long. CDR3 sequence (DNA): TGTGCCAGTAGCGAGACAGGGGATACTGAAGCTTTCTTT. Its protein is CASSETGDTEAFF.

This clone occurred a few times. This chain joins TRBV6-1 and TRBJ2-7, with TRBD1 matching 8 bases. The CDR3 is 15 amino acids. The germline gives CDR1 MNHNS, CDR2 SASEGT. V trimming: 2 bases; J trimming: 2 bases; junction bases outside the gene matches: 5. The CDR3 reads CASSESGTGAYEQYF. The CDR3 DNA reads as TGTGCCAGCAGTGAATCCGGGACAGGAGCCTACGAGCAGTACTTC.